The 21 T cell receptor beta chains reported below all come from one sample, sequenced in a study of T cells in pancreatic ductal adenocarcinoma. Repertoires were generated with immunoSEQ multiplex PCR, while TCRdb's copy carries only in-frame clones and drops some. The sample contains about 17,000 clones, roughly 90% of which appear only once. The selected patients with pancreatic ductal adenocarcinoma had surgery but no neoadjuvant therapy. Sequencing was carried out using PBMCs. These receptors all come from a human donor with pancreatic ductal adenocarcinoma.

The CDR3 bases are TGTGCCAGTAGTATAGGGACAGGGCCCTACGAGCAGTACTTC. The encoded protein is CASSIGTGPYEQYF. The J gene is TRBJ2-7, the V gene TRBV19; 8 bases fit TRBD1. The CDR3 has 14 amino acids. From germline, CDR1 is LNHDA and CDR2 SQIVND (reference sequence). The J segment lost 2 bases and the V segment lost 1 base, leaving 1 base of the junction unmatched.

CDR3: CASRTDSTSNQPQHF. The CDR3 nucleotides read TGTGCCAGCAGGACCGACAGTACTAGCAATCAGCCCCAGCATTTT. This chain joins TRBV6-5 and TRBJ1-5; D may be TRBD1 (5 bases). V was shortened by 6 bases and J by 0 bases, with 12 bases between the two germline ends. The CDR3 consists of 15 residues. Germline-derived CDR1 and CDR2 are MNHEY and SVGAGI.

This chain links TRBV28 with TRBJ1-5, with TRBD1 matching 11 bases. This CDR3 contains 17 residues. Germline loops: CDR1 MDHEN, CDR2 SYDVKM. The trim removed 5 bases at V and 7 bases at J, leaving 13 bases unmatched. The CDR3 is CASSPSSGGQGAQPQHF. The DNA for the CDR3 is TGTGCCAGCAGTCCCTCCTCGGGTGGACAGGGGGCCCAGCCCCAGCATTTT.

J is TRBJ1-4 and V is TRBV9; 11 bases line up with TRBD1. The length of the CDR3 is 14 residues. Germline CDR1 reads SGDLS; CDR2 reads YYNGEE. V was clipped by 6 bases and J by 5 bases; unmatched bases: 3. The CDR3 here is CASTRTGGNEKLFF. The CDR3 coding sequence is TGTGCCAGCACCCGGACAGGGGGCAATGAAAAACTGTTTTTT.

This chain uses TRBV29-1 with TRBJ1-6; 8 bases align to TRBD1. CDR1 is SQVTM and CDR2 is ANQGSEA in the germline V gene. With V trimmed by 5 bases and J by 6 bases, 6 bases remained unmatched. The CDR3 is 14 amino acids. The chain's CDR3 is CSVKTGGANSPLHF. The CDR3 nucleotides read TGCAGCGTTAAAACAGGGGGAGCTAATTCACCCCTCCACTTT.

V usage is TRBV7-2 and J usage is TRBJ2-3; the match to TRBD1 covers 10 bases. V trimming: 2 bases; J trimming: 0 bases; junction bases outside the gene matches: 2. Germline CDR1 SGHTA, CDR2 FQGNSA. The CDR3 spans 16 residues. The CDR3 here is CASSLLTGGSTDTQYF. Written as DNA, the CDR3 is TGTGCCAGCAGCTTATTGACAGGGGGCAGCACAGATACGCAGTATTTT.

This rearrangement joins TRBV13 to TRBJ2-7, with 7 bases matching TRBD1. Germline V gene data show CDR1 as PRHDT and CDR2 as FYEKMQ (reference sequence). The length of the CDR3 is 16 residues. V trimming: 3 bases; J trimming: 3 bases; junction bases outside the gene matches: 11. The CDR3 coding sequence is TGTGCCAGCAGCTTGGGACCCGGGACAGAAGGCTACGAGCAGTACTTC. Encoded protein: CASSLGPGTEGYEQYF.

The CDR3 is CASYTQGGYTF. CDR3 nucleotides: TGTGCCAGTTATACCCAGGGGGGCTACACCTTC. This chain joins TRBV6-6 and TRBJ1-2, with D possibly matching TRBD1 (6 bases). The V and J ends lost 9 bases and 8 bases respectively, with 13 bases between them. CDR3 length: 11 amino acids. Germline assignment: CDR1 MNHNY and CDR2 SVGAGI (reference sequence).

The chain joins TRBV7-2 to TRBJ2-7; no definite D call. Germline V CDR1 and CDR2: SGHTA, FQGNSA. CDR3 length: 15 residues. V lost 5 bases and J 3 bases, leaving 17 bases between the germline ends. CDR3 loop: CASSPIEVLSYEQYF. The CDR3 DNA sequence: TGTGCCAGCAGCCCGATAGAGGTTTTGAGCTACGAGCAGTACTTC.

The J gene is TRBJ1-4, the V gene TRBV5-1, with unresolved D. Germline V gene lookup returns CDR1 SGHRS and CDR2 YFSETQ. CDR3 length equals 14 residues. Trimming shortened V by 0 bases and J by 7 bases, and 10 bases separated the two germline ends. The CDR3 DNA sequence: TGCGCCAGCAGCTTGGGACCATCTAGTGAAAAACTGTTTTTT. It encodes CASSLGPSSEKLFF.

To note about this clone: Other nucleotide sequences from this sample produce the same CDR3. The V and J genes are TRBV7-3 and TRBJ2-1, with TRBD2 matching over 9 bases. There are 15 residues in the CDR3. Germline CDR1 reads SGHTA; CDR2 reads FQGTGA. J gave up 2 bases and V 5 bases, and 4 bases lay outside the gene matches. The CDR3 DNA reads as TGTGCCAGCAGCCAACTAGCGGGTGCCTACAATGAGCAGTTCTTC. Amino acid sequence: CASSQLAGAYNEQFF.

This rearrangement joins TRBV10-2 to TRBJ1-6; TRBD1 aligns across 7 bases. Germline trimming cut 4 bases from V and 4 bases from J; bases unmatched to any gene: 13. The CDR3 runs 18 residues. Germline CDR1 WSHSY, CDR2 SAAADI. Written as DNA, the CDR3 is TGCGCCAGCAGTGCCGATCCTCGGCGACAGGGTTATAATTCACCCCTCCACTTT. It specifies CASSADPRRQGYNSPLHF.

This clone was observed a handful of times. The J gene is TRBJ1-2, the V gene TRBV11-2; tentative D call: TRBD1 (6 bases). The germline V and J ends were trimmed by 1 base and 8 bases, with 11 bases remaining between them. CDR3 length: 13 amino acids. Germline assignment: CDR1 SGHAT and CDR2 FQNNGV. Here the CDR3 reads CASSLGAGEGYTF. In nucleotides, the CDR3 is TGTGCCAGCAGCTTAGGGGCAGGGGAAGGCTACACCTTC.

The J gene is TRBJ1-5, the V gene TRBV6-5; the D is unclear. The CDR3 runs to 13 residues. Trimming shortened V by 8 bases and J by 4 bases, and 12 bases separated the two germline ends. The germline V gene has CDR1 MNHEY and CDR2 SVGAGI. In DNA form, the CDR3 reads TGTGCCAGCTCACCCTCTAGGAATCAGCCCCAGCATTTT. Translating it yields CASSPSRNQPQHF.

Of note for this clone: The sample contains more than one DNA sequence encoding this CDR3. V gene TRBV4-3 combines with J gene TRBJ1-6, with 7 bases matching TRBD1. This CDR3 is built from 16 residues. The ends lost 1 base at V and 7 bases at J; junction bases unmatched: 7. Germline V CDR1 and CDR2: LGHNA, YSLEER. This CDR3 reads CASSQGTGEKNSPLHF. The CDR3 DNA is TGCGCCAGCAGCCAAGGTACAGGGGAGAAAAATTCACCCCTCCACTTT.

Here the CDR3 reads CASSLTGTSSYEQYF. CDR3 nucleotide sequence: TGCGCCAGCAGCTTGACCGGGACTAGCTCCTACGAGCAGTACTTC. The chain has TRBV5-1 and TRBJ2-7, with TRBD2 identical over 8 bases. Losses at the gene ends were 1 base for V and 0 bases for J; bases not matched to a gene: 3. Germline V gene data show CDR1 as SGHRS and CDR2 as YFSETQ. The CDR3 totals 15 residues.

The CDR3 coding sequence is TGTGCCAGCAGGGCAGGAACCTACGAGCAGTACTTC. It codes for CASRAGTYEQYF. The chain recombines TRBV28 with TRBJ2-7, with D unresolved. Germline V gives CDR1 MDHEN, CDR2 SYDVKM. Trimming took off 6 bases at V and 2 bases at J, with 8 bases between the two ends. CDR3 length equals 12 residues.

V gene TRBV11-3 combines with J gene TRBJ1-1, with 7 bases that match TRBD1. The CDR3 runs to 13 residues. In germline, CDR1 is SGHNT, CDR2 YENEEA. The V segment lost 7 bases and the J segment 8 bases; nucleotides outside the gene matches: 10. CDR3 sequence: CASTFRDSLEAFF. In DNA form, the CDR3 reads TGTGCCAGCACCTTCCGGGACAGTTTAGAAGCTTTCTTT.

This chain uses TRBV5-6 with TRBJ1-2, with D tentatively TRBD1 (5 bases). The ends were cut back, 4 bases at V and 5 bases at J, with 15 bases in the middle. This CDR3 region has 14 residues. Germline assignment: CDR1 SGHDT and CDR2 YYEEEE. The CDR3 protein is CASSLSGTLYGYTF. The CDR3 DNA reads as TGTGCCAGCAGCCTGTCGGGGACTTTGTATGGCTACACCTTC.

This chain connects TRBV19 to TRBJ2-7, with TRBD1 identical over 10 bases. The CDR3 runs to 14 residues. Looked up from germline, CDR1 is LNHDA and CDR2 is SQIVND (reference sequence). V was clipped by 5 bases and J by 5 bases; unmatched bases: 6. In nucleotides, the CDR3 is TGTGCCAGTAGTGACCGGGACAGGGGCCACGAGCAGTACTTC. It specifies CASSDRDRGHEQYF.

The chain is built from TRBV18 and TRBJ2-1, with TRBD1 matching 9 bases. Germline values: CDR1 KGHSH, CDR2 LQKENI. The CDR3 runs 14 residues. With V trimmed by 10 bases and J by 3 bases, 7 bases remained unmatched. For the CDR3, the DNA is TGTGCCACCTCGGACAGGGGAGGCTACAATGAGCAGTTCTTC. It specifies CATSDRGGYNEQFF.